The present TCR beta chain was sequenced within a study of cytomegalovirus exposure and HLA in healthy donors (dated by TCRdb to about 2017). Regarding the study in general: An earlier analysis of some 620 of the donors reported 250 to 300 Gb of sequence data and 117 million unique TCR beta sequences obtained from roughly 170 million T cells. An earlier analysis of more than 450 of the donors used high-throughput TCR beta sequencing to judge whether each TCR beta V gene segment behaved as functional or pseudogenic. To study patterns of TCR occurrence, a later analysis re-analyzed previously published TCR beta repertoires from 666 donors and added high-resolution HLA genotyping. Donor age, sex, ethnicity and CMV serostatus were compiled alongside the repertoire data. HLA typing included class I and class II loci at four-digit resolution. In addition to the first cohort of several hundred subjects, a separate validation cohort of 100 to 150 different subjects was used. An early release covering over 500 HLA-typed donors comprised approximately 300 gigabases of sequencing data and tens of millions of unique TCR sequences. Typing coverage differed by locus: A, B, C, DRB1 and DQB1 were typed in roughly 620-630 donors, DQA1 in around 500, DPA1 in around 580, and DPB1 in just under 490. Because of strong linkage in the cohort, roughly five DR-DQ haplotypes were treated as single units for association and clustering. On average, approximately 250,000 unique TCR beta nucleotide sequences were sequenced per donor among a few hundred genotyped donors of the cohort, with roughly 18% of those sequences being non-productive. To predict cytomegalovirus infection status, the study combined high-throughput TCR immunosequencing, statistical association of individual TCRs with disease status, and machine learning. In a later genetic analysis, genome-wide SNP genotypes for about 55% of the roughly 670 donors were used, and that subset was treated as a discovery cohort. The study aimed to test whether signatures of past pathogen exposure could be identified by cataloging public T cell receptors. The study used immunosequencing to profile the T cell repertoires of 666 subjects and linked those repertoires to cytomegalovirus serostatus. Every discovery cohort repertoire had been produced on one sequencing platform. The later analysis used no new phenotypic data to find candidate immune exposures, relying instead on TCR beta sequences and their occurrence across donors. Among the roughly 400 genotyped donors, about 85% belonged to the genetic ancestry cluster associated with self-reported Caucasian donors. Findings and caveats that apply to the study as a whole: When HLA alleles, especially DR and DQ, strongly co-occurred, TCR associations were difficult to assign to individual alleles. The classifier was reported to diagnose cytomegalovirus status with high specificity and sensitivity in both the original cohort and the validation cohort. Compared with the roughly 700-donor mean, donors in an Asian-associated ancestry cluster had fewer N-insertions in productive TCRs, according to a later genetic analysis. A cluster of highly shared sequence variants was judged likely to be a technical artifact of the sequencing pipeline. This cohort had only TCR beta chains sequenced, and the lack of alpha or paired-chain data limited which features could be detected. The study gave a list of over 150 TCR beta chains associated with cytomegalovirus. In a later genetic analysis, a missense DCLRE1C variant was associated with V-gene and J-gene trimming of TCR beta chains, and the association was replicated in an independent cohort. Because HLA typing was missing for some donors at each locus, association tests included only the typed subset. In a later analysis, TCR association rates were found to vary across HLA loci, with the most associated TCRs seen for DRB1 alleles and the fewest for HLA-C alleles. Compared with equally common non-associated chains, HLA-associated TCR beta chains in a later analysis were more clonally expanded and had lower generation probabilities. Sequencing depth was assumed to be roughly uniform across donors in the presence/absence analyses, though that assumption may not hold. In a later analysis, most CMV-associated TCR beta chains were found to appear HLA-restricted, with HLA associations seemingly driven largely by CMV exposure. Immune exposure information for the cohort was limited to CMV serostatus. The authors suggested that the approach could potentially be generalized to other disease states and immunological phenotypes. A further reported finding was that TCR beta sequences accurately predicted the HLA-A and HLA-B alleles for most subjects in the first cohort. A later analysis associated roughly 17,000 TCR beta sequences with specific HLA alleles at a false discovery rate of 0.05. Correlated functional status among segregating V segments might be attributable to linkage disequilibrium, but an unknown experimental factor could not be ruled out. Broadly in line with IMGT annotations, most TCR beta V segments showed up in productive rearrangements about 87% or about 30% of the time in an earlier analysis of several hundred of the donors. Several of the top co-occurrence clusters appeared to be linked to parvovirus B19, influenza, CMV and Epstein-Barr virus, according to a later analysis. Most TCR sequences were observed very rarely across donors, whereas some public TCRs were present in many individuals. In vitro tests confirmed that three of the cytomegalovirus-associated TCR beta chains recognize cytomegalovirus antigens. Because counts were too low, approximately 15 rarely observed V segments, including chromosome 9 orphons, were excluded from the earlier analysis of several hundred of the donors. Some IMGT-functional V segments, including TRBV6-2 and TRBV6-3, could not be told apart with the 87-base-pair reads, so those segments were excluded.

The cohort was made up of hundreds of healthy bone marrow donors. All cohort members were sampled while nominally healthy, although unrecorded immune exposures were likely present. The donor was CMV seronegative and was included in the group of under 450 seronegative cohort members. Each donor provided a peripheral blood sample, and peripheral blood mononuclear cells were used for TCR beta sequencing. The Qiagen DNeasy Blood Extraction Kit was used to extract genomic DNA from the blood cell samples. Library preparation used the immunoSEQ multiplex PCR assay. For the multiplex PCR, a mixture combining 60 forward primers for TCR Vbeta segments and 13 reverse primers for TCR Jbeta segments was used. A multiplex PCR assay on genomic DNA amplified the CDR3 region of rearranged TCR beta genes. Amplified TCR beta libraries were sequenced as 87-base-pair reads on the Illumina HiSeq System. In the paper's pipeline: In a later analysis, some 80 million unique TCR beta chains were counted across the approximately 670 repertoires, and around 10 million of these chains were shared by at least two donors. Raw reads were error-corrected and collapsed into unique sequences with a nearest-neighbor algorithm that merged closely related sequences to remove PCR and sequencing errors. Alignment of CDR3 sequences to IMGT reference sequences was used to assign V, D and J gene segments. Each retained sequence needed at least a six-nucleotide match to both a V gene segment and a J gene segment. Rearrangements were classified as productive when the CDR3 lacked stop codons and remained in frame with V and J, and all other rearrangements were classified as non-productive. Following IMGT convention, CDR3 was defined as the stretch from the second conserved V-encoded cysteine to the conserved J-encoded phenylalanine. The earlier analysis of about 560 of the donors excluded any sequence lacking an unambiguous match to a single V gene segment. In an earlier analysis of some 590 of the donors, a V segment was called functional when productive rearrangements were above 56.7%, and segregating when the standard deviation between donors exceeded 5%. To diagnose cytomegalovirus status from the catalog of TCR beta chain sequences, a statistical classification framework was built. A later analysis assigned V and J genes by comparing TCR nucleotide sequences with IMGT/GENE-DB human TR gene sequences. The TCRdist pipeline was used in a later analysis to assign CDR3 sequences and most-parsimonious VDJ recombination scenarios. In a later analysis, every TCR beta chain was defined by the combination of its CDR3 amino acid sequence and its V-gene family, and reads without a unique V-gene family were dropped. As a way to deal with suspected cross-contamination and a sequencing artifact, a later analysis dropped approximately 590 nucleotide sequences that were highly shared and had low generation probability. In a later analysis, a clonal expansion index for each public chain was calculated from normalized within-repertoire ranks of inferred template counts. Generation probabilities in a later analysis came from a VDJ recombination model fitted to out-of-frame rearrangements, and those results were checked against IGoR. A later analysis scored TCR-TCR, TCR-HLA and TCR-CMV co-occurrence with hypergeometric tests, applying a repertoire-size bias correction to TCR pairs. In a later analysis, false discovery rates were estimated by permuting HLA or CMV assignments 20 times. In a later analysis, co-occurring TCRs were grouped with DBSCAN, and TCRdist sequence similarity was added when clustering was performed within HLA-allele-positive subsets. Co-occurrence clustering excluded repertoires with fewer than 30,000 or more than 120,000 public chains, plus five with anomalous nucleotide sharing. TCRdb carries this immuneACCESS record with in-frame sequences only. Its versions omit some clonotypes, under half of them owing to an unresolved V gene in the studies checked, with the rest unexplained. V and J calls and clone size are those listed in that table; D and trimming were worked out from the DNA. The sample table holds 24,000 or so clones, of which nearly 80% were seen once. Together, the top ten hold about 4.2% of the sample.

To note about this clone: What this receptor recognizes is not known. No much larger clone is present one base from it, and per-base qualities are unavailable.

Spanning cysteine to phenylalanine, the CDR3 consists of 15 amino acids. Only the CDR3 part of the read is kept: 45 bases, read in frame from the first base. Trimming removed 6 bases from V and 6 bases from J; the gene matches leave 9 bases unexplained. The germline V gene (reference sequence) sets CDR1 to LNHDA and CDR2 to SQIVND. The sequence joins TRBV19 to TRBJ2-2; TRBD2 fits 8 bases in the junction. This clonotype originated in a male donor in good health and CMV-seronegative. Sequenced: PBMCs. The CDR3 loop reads CASRQAGVGSGELFF. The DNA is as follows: TGTGCCAGTAGACAAGCGGGAGTGGGTTCCGGGGAGCTGTTTTTT.